The next 18 T cell receptor beta chains were all read from a single sample in a study of blood T cell repertoires in COVID-19. Profiled with immunoSEQ multiplex PCR; TCRdb holds only in-frame clones, not every one. The sample includes about 250,000 clones, around nine tenths of them seen just once. The sample taken for sequencing was peripheral blood. Receptor source: an older woman who had recovered from COVID-19.

Concerning this clone: The CDR3 does not close with the conserved phenylalanine or tryptophan, likely indicating a read error. The V and J genes are TRBV29-1 and TRBJ1-2, with 7 positions matching TRBD1. Germline CDR1 SQVTM, CDR2 ANQGSEA. This CDR3 comprises 13 residues. Trimming took 3 bases from V and 4 from J; bases not matched to a gene: 5. CDR3 sequence reads: CSVESGGGYGYTL. The DNA for the CDR3 is TGCAGCGTTGAGTCAGGGGGTGGCTATGGCTACACCCTC.

This clone has more than one count but fewer than ten. The chain uses TRBV4-2 and TRBJ2-1; 11 bases agree with TRBD2. The CDR3 runs to 17 residues. Losses at the gene ends were 5 bases for V and 3 bases for J; bases not matched to a gene: 9. Germline CDR1 reads LGHNA; CDR2 reads YNFKEQ. The CDR3 sequence is CASSFHPLAGDYNEQFF. The CDR3 DNA sequence: TGTGCCAGCAGCTTTCACCCACTAGCGGGGGACTACAATGAGCAGTTCTTC.

This clone has ten or more counts. This chain connects TRBV5-5 to TRBJ1-5, with D tentatively TRBD1 (5 bases). Germline CDR1 SGHKS, CDR2 YYEKEE (reference sequence). This CDR3 is 15 amino acids long. Trimming took off 1 base at V and 6 bases at J, with 14 bases between the two ends. The chain's CDR3 is CASSLLVQGGQPQHF. In nucleotides, the CDR3 is TGTGCCAGCAGCTTGTTAGTTCAGGGAGGTCAGCCCCAGCATTTT.

The chain has TRBV19 and TRBJ1-4, with 9 bases fitting TRBD1. J lost 6 bases, V lost 7 bases, and 6 bases had no gene match. This CDR3 has 14 amino acids. CDR1 and CDR2 (germline): LNHDA, SQIVND (reference sequence). CDR3 amino acids: CASTNRGRDEKLFF. The DNA of the CDR3 is TGTGCCAGTACCAACAGGGGGCGCGATGAAAAACTGTTTTTT.

This rearrangement joins TRBV2 to TRBJ1-5, with a weak D call TRBD1 (5 bases). The germline CDR1 and CDR2 sequences are SNHLY and FYNNEI. V was pared by 10 bases and J by 5 bases, with 15 bases between. The CDR3 loop spans 13 amino acids. CDR3 in amino acids: CATRYRTDQPQHF. CDR3 nucleotides: TGTGCCACCCGGTACAGGACCGATCAGCCCCAGCATTTT.

The chain has TRBV2 and TRBJ2-1, with 8 nucleotides matching TRBD2. The CDR3 spans 11 residues. The germline CDR1 and CDR2 sequences are SNHLY and FYNNEI. The CDR3 DNA reads TGTCGGACTAGCTACCACAATGAGCAGTTCTTC. This sequence encodes CRTSYHNEQFF.

The DNA of the CDR3 is TGTGCCAGCAGTCCCTGGGACAGAAAAGAGACCCAGTACTTC. Protein product: CASSPWDRKETQYF. This rearrangement joins TRBV27 to TRBJ2-5; 7 nucleotides align to TRBD1. The CDR3 runs to 14 residues. J lost 3 bases, V lost 5 bases, and 6 bases had no gene match. Germline-derived CDR1 and CDR2 are MNHEY and SMNVEV (reference sequence).

This rearrangement joins TRBV5-4 to TRBJ2-5; 10 bases map to TRBD2. Germline CDR1 reads SGHNT; CDR2 reads YYREEE (reference sequence). The CDR3 covers 17 residues. Trimming took 1 base from V and 4 from J; bases not matched to a gene: 10. The CDR3 bases are TGTGCCAGCAGCTTGTCGGGTAGCGGGGGGCGCGGAGAGACCCAGTACTTC. It specifies CASSLSGSGGRGETQYF.

The chain recombines TRBV24-1 with TRBJ2-5; D might be TRBD1 (5 bases). The germline V gene encodes CDR1 KGHDR and CDR2 SFDVKD. The V end was cut by 2 bases, the J end by 7 bases, with 13 bases between. The CDR3 extends over 14 amino acids. CDR3 protein: CATSDSGSAATQYF. CDR3 nucleotide sequence: TGTGCCACCAGTGATTCAGGGTCAGCTGCGACCCAGTACTTC.

V is TRBV7-2 and J is TRBJ2-5, with D tentatively TRBD2 (6 bases). Germline CDR1 SGHTA, CDR2 FQGNSA. The ends were cut back, 6 bases at V and 1 base at J, with 9 bases in the middle. The CDR3 spans 13 residues. The DNA for the CDR3 is TGTGCCAGCAGAGGAGGGCCCCAAGAGACCCAGTACTTC. This sequence encodes CASRGGPQETQYF.

The chain carries TRBV4-3 and TRBJ2-1; D ambiguous. Germline V gene sequence: CDR1 LGHNA, CDR2 YSLEER. This CDR3 comprises 12 residues. V was trimmed by 2 bases and J by 6 bases, leaving 5 bases between them. The CDR3 DNA sequence: TGCGCCAGCAGCCAACGGGTCAATGAGCAGTTCTTC. It specifies CASSQRVNEQFF.

The chain joins TRBV11-1 to TRBJ2-7; no definite D call. Between the trimmed V and J ends, which lost 0 bases and 6 bases, there was a span of 9 bases. Germline lookup yields CDR1 SGHAT and CDR2 FQDESV (reference sequence). This CDR3 region has 13 residues. For the CDR3, the DNA is TGTGCCAGCAGCTTAGCCCCCAAGCTCGAGCAGTACTTC. It codes for CASSLAPKLEQYF.

The rearrangement joins TRBV9 to TRBJ1-1; TRBD1 aligns across 11 bases. Germline V lookup: CDR1 SGDLS, CDR2 YYNGEE. CDR3 size: 15 residues. Trimming took 6 bases from V and 1 from J; bases not matched to a gene: 5. Here the CDR3 DNA reads TGTGCCAGCACCATAGGGACAGGGGGGAACACTGAAGCTTTCTTT. It codes for CASTIGTGGNTEAFF.

This clone was picked up a small number of times. This chain connects TRBV19 to TRBJ1-1, with D possibly TRBD1 on 6 matching bases. The CDR3 runs to 14 residues. The germline V gene encodes CDR1 LNHDA and CDR2 SQIVND (reference sequence). Trimming took 5 bases from V and 4 from J, leaving 14 bases between them. Here the CDR3 DNA reads TGTGCCAGTAGTTCTATACAGGGCACCACTGAAGCTTTCTTT. It specifies CASSSIQGTTEAFF.

This chain links TRBV7-9 with TRBJ2-2, with 7 positions matching TRBD1. Germline V gives CDR1 SEHNR, CDR2 FQNEAQ (reference sequence). J gave up 4 bases and V 11 bases, and 7 bases lay outside the gene matches. This CDR3 spans 13 amino acids. Here the CDR3 DNA reads TGTGCCGTCCCGGGACAGTTCACCGGGGAGCTGTTTTTT. Its protein is CAVPGQFTGELFF. The full variable domain, rest sourced from reference TRBV7-9 and TRBJ2-2, is DTGVSQNPRHKITKRGQNVTFRCDPISEHNRLYWYRQTLGQGPEFLTYFQNEAQLEKSRLLSDRFSAERPKGSFSTLEIQRTEQGDSAMYLCAVPGQFTGELFFGEGSRLTVL.

The chain couples TRBV28 to TRBJ2-1, with a weak D call TRBD2 (6 bases). CDR3 length equals 16 residues. Germline V gene data show CDR1 as MDHEN and CDR2 as SYDVKM. V lost 1 base and J lost 0, with 10 bases in between. The CDR3 loop reads CASSLLRGHSYNEQFF. CDR3 sequence (DNA): TGTGCCAGCAGTTTATTGCGGGGTCACTCCTACAATGAGCAGTTCTTC.

V gene TRBV29-1 combines with J gene TRBJ2-2, with 8 bases identical to TRBD1. Losses at the gene ends were 4 bases for V and 8 bases for J; bases not matched to a gene: 9. CDR3 size: 14 residues. Germline V gene lookup returns CDR1 SQVTM and CDR2 ANQGSEA. The CDR3: CSVVVGRGLGELFF. The DNA of the CDR3 is TGCAGCGTTGTAGTGGGCAGGGGGCTTGGGGAGCTGTTTTTT.

The chain couples TRBV19 to TRBJ1-3, with D maybe TRBD1 (6 bases). CDR3 length: 16 residues. Trimming stripped 4 bases from V and 0 bases from J, with 13 bases between. In germline, CDR1 is LNHDA, CDR2 SQIVND (reference sequence). CDR3 DNA: TGTGCCAGTAGTAAGACCGACAGGAGCTCTGGAAACACCATATATTTT. Its translation: CASSKTDRSSGNTIYF.